The 6 T cell receptor beta chains presented below share a single source sample, sequenced in a study of cytomegalovirus exposure and HLA in healthy donors. PCR involved 60 Vbeta and 13 Jbeta primers. Using immunoSEQ multiplex PCR, the repertoire was profiled, and TCRdb retains in-frame clones only, with some absent. The table lists around 200,000 clones, about 80% of them singletons. The specimen was PBMCs. Receptor source: a woman between 55 and 75 years old in good health and CMV-seropositive.

V and J are TRBV19 and TRBJ2-3, with 8 nucleotides matching TRBD2. The CDR3 sequence is 15 residues long. Trimming took 3 bases from V and 1 from J; bases not matched to a gene: 3. Germline loops: CDR1 LNHDA, CDR2 SQIVND (reference sequence). In DNA, the CDR3 is TGTGCCAGTAGTATGGGGCGGGGGGGCACAGATACGCAGTATTTT. This translates into CASSMGRGGTDTQYF.

The J gene is TRBJ2-7, the V gene TRBV5-1, with 8 bases fitting TRBD1. With 3 bases clipped from V and 3 bases from J, the junction kept 5 bases outside the gene matches. CDR1 is SGHRS and CDR2 is YFSETQ in the germline V gene. This CDR3 region has 14 residues. In DNA, the CDR3 is TGCGCCAGCAGCTCCGCCGGGACAGGCTACGAGCAGTACTTC. It is translated as CASSSAGTGYEQYF. Full variable domain (remainder filled in from reference TRBV5-1 and TRBJ2-7): KAGVTQTPRYLIKTRGQQVTLSCSPISGHRSVSWYQQTPGQGLQFLFEYFSETQRNKGNFPGRFSGRQFSNSRSEMNVSTLELGDSALYLCASSSAGTGYEQYFGPGTRLTVT.

The J gene is TRBJ2-7, the V gene TRBV5-5; D is ambiguous. The CDR3 has 15 residues. Between the trimmed V and J ends, which lost 0 bases and 3 bases, there was a span of 13 bases. Germline loops: CDR1 SGHKS, CDR2 YYEKEE (reference sequence). For the CDR3, the DNA is TGTGCCAGCAGCTTGGGGTCATCCGCAGGCTACGAGCAGTACTTC. Translated, it gives CASSLGSSAGYEQYF.

This chain uses TRBV27 with TRBJ2-5; TRBD1 matches 9 bases. CDR3 size: 15 residues. Germline CDR1 MNHEY, CDR2 SMNVEV (reference sequence). V trimming: 2 bases; J trimming: 2 bases; junction bases outside the gene matches: 3. CDR3 in DNA: TGTGCCAGCAGTTTAGGACAGGGGTGGCAAGAGACCCAGTACTTC. Encoded protein: CASSLGQGWQETQYF.

The gene calls are TRBV11-1 and TRBJ1-5; D call uncertain. Trimming took off 5 bases at V and 6 bases at J, with 17 bases between the two ends. The CDR3 length is 15 residues. Germline CDR1 SGHAT, CDR2 FQDESV (reference sequence). The CDR3 region has the DNA TGTGCCAGCAGCGGTGCAATCGGGGAAGGTCAGCCCCAGCATTTT. Translation gives CASSGAIGEGQPQHF.

The chain recombines TRBV5-6 with TRBJ1-1, with unresolved D. The CDR3 loop spans 13 amino acids. Trimming cost V 6 bases and J 4 bases, with 13 bases left between them. Germline V gene data show CDR1 as SGHDT and CDR2 as YYEEEE. In DNA form, the CDR3 reads TGTGCCAGCACCTTCCCTACGGGCACTGAAGCTTTCTTT. Translating it yields CASTFPTGTEAFF.